One sample yielded the 11 T cell receptor beta chains listed below, sequenced in a study of cytomegalovirus exposure and HLA in healthy donors. The PCR used 60 Vbeta and 13 Jbeta primers. TCRdb's table, derived via immunoSEQ multiplex PCR, lists solely in-frame clones and lacks some. The sample holds roughly 160,000 clones; around four fifths are singletons and the top ten take around 1.3%. Material: PBMCs. The receptors shown here come from a woman aged 45-65 years in good health and CMV-seronegative.

The rearrangement joins TRBV27 to TRBJ1-1; the D is unclear. The V end lost 4 bases, the J end lost 1 base, and 10 bases lay between the germline ends. The CDR3 has 14 residues. CDR1 MNHEY and CDR2 SMNVEV come from the germline V gene (reference sequence). CDR3 DNA: TGTGCCAGCAGTTGGAGCATCCGGAACACTGAAGCTTTCTTT. It translates to CASSWSIRNTEAFF.

The V gene is TRBV7-9, the J gene TRBJ2-1, with TRBD1 as a possible D gene (6 bases). V was clipped by 9 bases and J by 7 bases, with 22 bases between them. Per germline, CDR1 SEHNR and CDR2 FQNEAQ (reference sequence). This CDR3 has 15 residues. DNA of the CDR3: TGTGCCAGTACGACAGGTCCGGGGAATGGGAATGAGCAGTTCTTC. Translation gives CASTTGPGNGNEQFF. Together with reference TRBV7-9 and TRBJ2-1, the CDR3 gives the full variable domain: DTGVSQNPRHKITKRGQNVTFRCDPISEHNRLYWYRQTLGQGPEFLTYFQNEAQLEKSRLLSDRFSAERPKGSFSTLEIQRTEQGDSAMYLCASTTGPGNGNEQFFGPGTRLTVL.

This clone was picked up a small number of times. The CDR3, as DNA: TGTGCCAGCAGTAACAGGGTGGCGGACACTGAAGCTTTCTTT. It encodes CASSNRVADTEAFF. The V gene is TRBV27, the J gene TRBJ1-1; a weak D match, TRBD1 (6 bases). There are 14 residues in the CDR3. Germline lookup yields CDR1 MNHEY and CDR2 SMNVEV (reference sequence). The V end was cut by 5 bases, the J end by 3 bases, with 13 bases between.

The chain has TRBV18 and TRBJ1-1; 7 nucleotides line up with TRBD1. Germline V CDR1 and CDR2: KGHSH, LQKENI. J gave up 11 bases and V 2 bases, and 11 bases lay outside the gene matches. The CDR3 length is 14 residues. CDR3 amino acids: CASSPEGKGATAFF. The CDR3 bases are TGTGCCAGCTCACCAGAGGGTAAGGGGGCTACGGCTTTCTTT.

The chain employs TRBV16 and TRBJ2-7; D is possibly TRBD2 (5 bases). The CDR3 consists of 13 residues. V gave up 1 base and J gave up 6 bases, with 10 bases separating them. Germline V gives CDR1 KGHSY, CDR2 FQNENV. CDR3 bases: TGTGCCAGCAGCCAATTACCGGGGAGCGAGCAGTACTTC. This encodes CASSQLPGSEQYF.

The J gene is TRBJ1-3, the V gene TRBV5-1, with 7 bases that match TRBD1. Germline assignment: CDR1 SGHRS and CDR2 YFSETQ. Trimming at V came to 7 bases and at J to 1 base, leaving 5 bases not matched to a gene. The CDR3 has 14 amino acids. CDR3 sequence (DNA): TGCGCCAGCTCCTCAGGGGGATCTGGAAACACCATATATTTT. This gives the protein CASSSGGSGNTIYF.

J is TRBJ2-1 and V is TRBV30, with 11 nucleotides matching TRBD2. Trimming cost V 2 bases and J 8 bases; bases outside gene matches: 2. The CDR3 has 13 amino acids. Germline V CDR1 and CDR2: GTSNPN, SVGIG (reference sequence). The CDR3 is CAWSPGLADEQFF. DNA for the CDR3: TGTGCCTGGAGTCCGGGACTAGCGGATGAGCAGTTCTTC.

The chain couples TRBV7-2 to TRBJ2-3, with D uncertain. Trimming took off 5 bases at V and 0 bases at J, with 3 bases between the two ends. Germline V gives CDR1 SGHTA, CDR2 FQGNSA. The CDR3 length is 12 residues. CDR3 bases: TGTGCCAGCAGCCAGAGCACAGATACGCAGTATTTT. Protein sequence: CASSQSTDTQYF.

The CDR3 protein is CASIPLGLAGGSGELFF. CDR3 DNA: TGTGCCAGCATCCCCTTAGGGCTAGCGGGAGGTTCCGGGGAGCTGTTTTTT. The chain joins TRBV27 to TRBJ2-2; 11 bases fit TRBD2. CDR3 length: 17 residues. The V gene end was trimmed by 7 bases and the J gene end by 6 bases; junction bases not matched to a gene: 13. The germline V gene encodes CDR1 MNHEY and CDR2 SMNVEV (reference sequence).

The chain combines TRBV7-9 with TRBJ1-2; TRBD1 matches 10 bases. The germline gives CDR1 SEHNR, CDR2 FQNEAQ (reference sequence). The ends lost 4 bases at V and 5 bases at J; junction bases unmatched: 7. The CDR3 has 15 amino acids. Written as DNA, the CDR3 is TGTGCCAGCAGCTCAACCGGGACAGGGGAATATGGCTACACCTTC. This gives the protein CASSSTGTGEYGYTF. The whole variable domain, filled in from reference TRBV7-9 and TRBJ1-2, reads DTGVSQNPRHKITKRGQNVTFRCDPISEHNRLYWYRQTLGQGPEFLTYFQNEAQLEKSRLLSDRFSAERPKGSFSTLEIQRTEQGDSAMYLCASSSTGTGEYGYTFGSGTRLTVV.

The J gene is TRBJ2-5, the V gene TRBV6-1; 7 bases agree with TRBD2. V gave up 8 bases and J gave up 6 bases; unmatched junction bases: 12. The CDR3 sequence is 14 residues long. Germline V gene data show CDR1 as MNHNS and CDR2 as SASEGT. The CDR3 sequence: CASVGGVVVKTQYF. Here the CDR3 DNA reads TGTGCCAGCGTTGGGGGGGTGGTTGTGAAGACCCAGTACTTC.